This T cell receptor beta chain was captured by sequencing in a study of response to subunit inactivated influenza vaccine. Whole-study results and caveats: Few additional T cells are recruited per seasonal influenza vaccination, authors suggested.

One entry per CDR3 protein results from TCRdb running MiXCR on the RT-PCR reads. The sample records 200,000 to 300,000 distinct CDR3 sequences, more than 10% being singletons. CDR1 DFQATT and CDR2 SNEGSKA come from the germline V gene (reference sequence). V gave up 1 base and J gave up 5 bases; unmatched junction bases: 4. This CDR3 contains 14 residues. The sample holds many counts of this clonotype. Its specificity is not known. This specimen was non-naive T cells sorted from PBMCs, taken around 14 days before vaccination. This receptor was obtained from a man between 50 and 59 years old who received an inactivated influenza vaccine. V gene TRBV20-1 combines with J gene TRBJ2-5; 10 positions agree with TRBD2. The CDR3 coding sequence is TGCAGTGCTAGAGCGAGCGGGAGGGTGGAGACCCAGTACTTC. It encodes CSARASGRVETQYF.